This T cell receptor (beta chain) appears in the sequencing data of a study of shared clonotypes between healthy human individuals. Produced via immunoSEQ multiplex PCR; TCRdb's table is partial and in-frame only. This table holds about 2 million clones, 85% to 95% found once. The germline gives CDR1 SGHRS, CDR2 YFSETQ. V shed 4 bases and J shed 1 base, with 8 bases lying between them. The CDR3 covers 13 residues. In regard to this clone: Since a much larger clone is just one base distant, this may be a read error. This sample also contains other DNA sequences that code for the same CDR3.

J is TRBJ1-1 and V is TRBV5-1; a possible D gene is TRBD1 (5 bases). The sequencing sample was made of naive CD4+ T cells sorted from blood. Subset denoted: CD45RA+ positively selected. The sequence was collected from a man between 18 and 35 years old in good health. DNA for the CDR3: TGCGCCAGCAGCGTCGGACAGAACACTGAAGCTTTCTTT. This gives the protein CASSVGQNTEAFF.